The 14 T cell receptor beta chains given below trace back to one sample, sequenced in a study of cytomegalovirus exposure and HLA in healthy donors. Only in-frame clones appear in the TCRdb table, and some are missing; sequencing was by immunoSEQ multiplex PCR. The table records fewer than 250,000 clones, roughly 85% of them present only once. Source material: PBMCs. These TCRs come from a woman between 18 and 29 years old in good health and CMV-seronegative.

This chain links TRBV5-8 with TRBJ2-3; D not certain. CDR3 length: 14 residues. Germline CDR1 SGHTS, CDR2 YDEGEE. Trimming took off 2 bases at V and 2 bases at J, with 9 bases between the two ends. As DNA, the CDR3 is TGTGCCAGCAGCTTAATGGTGGACACAGATACGCAGTATTTT. It yields the protein CASSLMVDTDTQYF.

The rearrangement links TRBV28 to TRBJ1-4; D may be TRBD1 (5 bases). The CDR3 has 17 amino acids. Trimming pared 6 bases from V and 8 bases from J, leaving 25 bases between. Germline values: CDR1 MDHEN, CDR2 SYDVKM. The CDR3 protein is CASSPRGQGRYSEKLFF. CDR3 nucleotide sequence: TGTGCCAGCAGCCCCCGTGGGCAGGGAAGATATTCGGAAAAACTGTTTTTT.

The chain combines TRBV4-2 with TRBJ2-7, with D hard to call. The CDR3 loop spans 14 amino acids. The germline CDR1 and CDR2 sequences are LGHNA and YNFKEQ. V lost 0 bases and J 2 bases, leaving 8 bases between the germline ends. This chain's CDR3 is CASSQELETYEQYF. The CDR3 DNA reads TGTGCCAGCAGCCAAGAGCTAGAGACCTACGAGCAGTACTTC.

The gene calls are TRBV6-5 and TRBJ2-7; TRBD2 agrees at 11 bases. Trimming removed 5 bases from V and 6 bases from J; junction bases left unmatched: 9. CDR1 is MNHEY and CDR2 is SVGAGI in the germline V gene. The CDR3 is 15 residues long. CDR3 region: CASSRGTSGSGEQYF. The CDR3 coding sequence is TGTGCCAGCAGTCGAGGGACTAGCGGCTCGGGCGAGCAGTACTTC.

This clone appeared once. CDR3 in DNA: TGTGCCAGCAGTGTACGGGACAGAGGAAACACCATATATTTT. This codes for CASSVRDRGNTIYF. The V gene is TRBV6-1, the J gene TRBJ1-3; TRBD1 aligns across 7 bases. There are 14 residues in the CDR3. The V gene's germline CDR1 is MNHNS and CDR2 SASEGT. The trim removed 4 bases at V and 4 bases at J, leaving 4 bases unmatched.

The V call is TRBV28, the J call TRBJ1-2; D gene uncertain. Trimming removed 2 bases at V and 13 bases at J, with 14 bases between. The CDR3 has 12 amino acids. Germline V CDR1 and CDR2: MDHEN, SYDVKM. The CDR3 spells CASSLEGPRGTF. The CDR3 bases are TGTGCCAGCAGTTTAGAAGGGCCTCGTGGCACCTTC.

The chain carries TRBV5-1 and TRBJ2-2; TRBD1 aligns across 7 bases. CDR1 is SGHRS and CDR2 is YFSETQ in the germline V gene. CDR3 length: 17 residues. V was pared by 0 bases and J by 1 base, with 6 bases of the junction left unmatched. CDR3 residues: CASSLGGRDRNTGELFF. The CDR3 nucleotides read TGCGCCAGCAGCTTGGGAGGCCGGGACAGGAACACCGGGGAGCTGTTTTTT.

V is TRBV4-2 and J is TRBJ2-7, with D perhaps being TRBD1 or TRBD2 (5 bases each). Per germline, CDR1 LGHNA and CDR2 YNFKEQ. The CDR3 runs to 15 residues. V dropped 4 bases and J dropped 2 bases, with 15 bases sitting between them. This chain's CDR3 is CASSLRDAATYEQYF. Here the CDR3 DNA reads TGTGCCAGCAGCCTTCGGGACGCCGCTACCTACGAGCAGTACTTC.

The chain links TRBV2 to TRBJ1-5, with D perhaps matching TRBD1 (6 bases). Germline CDR1 reads SNHLY; CDR2 reads FYNNEI. The CDR3 consists of 14 residues. V lost 7 bases, J lost 0 bases, and 10 bases lay in between. The CDR3 DNA sequence: TGTGCCAGCACCCCGACAGGTAGCAATCAGCCCCAGCATTTT. Translated, it gives CASTPTGSNQPQHF.

V and J are TRBV4-1 and TRBJ1-1; possible D gene TRBD1, 5 bases. V gave up 3 bases and J gave up 0 bases, with 17 bases separating them. CDR1 is MGHRA, CDR2 YSYEKL, per germline. The CDR3 has 17 amino acids. DNA of the CDR3: TGCGCCAGCAGCCAGGGCAGGGCCCGGCGAGTGAACACTGAAGCTTTCTTT. It translates to CASSQGRARRVNTEAFF.

About this clone: One end of the junction is discordant with germline, which a read error may explain. J is TRBJ2-7 and V is TRBV7-7; the D gene could be TRBD1 or TRBD2 (5 bases each). The CDR3 contains 15 residues. Germline-derived CDR1 and CDR2 are SSHAT and FNYEAQ (reference sequence). CDR3 sequence (DNA): TGTGCTAGCAGCCCCGGGACGGGTTACTCCTACGAGCAGTACTTC. It is translated as CASSPGTGYSYEQYF.

The chain carries TRBV6-1 and TRBJ1-1; the match to TRBD1 covers 8 bases. This CDR3 has 13 amino acids. Germline CDR1 reads MNHNS; CDR2 reads SASEGT. After removal of 4 bases from V and 5 bases from J, the junction contained 3 bases not matched to a gene. CDR3 bases: TGTGCCAGCAGTGGGACAGGGTCTACTGAAGCTTTCTTT. Translating it yields CASSGTGSTEAFF.

The chain employs TRBV4-2 and TRBJ2-7, with 10 nucleotides matching TRBD2. CDR1 is LGHNA, CDR2 YNFKEQ, per germline. The junction had 8 bases not matched to a gene; V was cut back by 0 bases and J by 6 bases. The CDR3 consists of 16 residues. The CDR3: CASSQDRASGRTEQYF. The DNA of the CDR3 is TGTGCCAGCAGCCAAGATAGGGCTAGCGGGAGAACCGAGCAGTACTTC.

The genes are TRBV7-9 and TRBJ1-2, with no clear D. V was pared by 0 bases and J by 8 bases, with 16 bases between. Germline CDR1 SEHNR, CDR2 FQNEAQ (reference sequence). The CDR3 contains 15 residues. This CDR3 reads CASSLAHQAAAGYTF. The CDR3 nucleotides are TGTGCCAGCAGCTTAGCGCACCAGGCGGCGGCCGGCTACACCTTC.